These 5 T cell receptor beta chains were all obtained from the same sample, sequenced in a study of OX40 agonist ivuxolimab in advanced cancers. TCRdb's copy holds only in-frame clones and misses some; the assay was immunoSEQ multiplex PCR. In the table there are around 76,000 clones, about 89% of which are singletons. This material consisted of CD4+ or CD8+ T cells sorted from blood, taken in a trial of the OX40 agonist ivuxolimab. The receptors come from an adult with an advanced solid tumor such as melanoma, head and neck, liver or kidney cancer.

This chain joins TRBV10-3 and TRBJ2-3, with TRBD2 matching over 9 bases. CDR3 size: 15 residues. Per the germline V gene, CDR1 is ENHRY and CDR2 is SYGVKD. Trimming cost V 4 bases and J 5 bases; bases outside gene matches: 7. The CDR3 coding sequence is TGTGCCATCAGTGCCACTAGCGGGTACCAAGATACGCAGTATTTT. It encodes CAISATSGYQDTQYF.

The chain combines TRBV27 with TRBJ2-7; weak D call: TRBD2 (5 bases). Germline loops: CDR1 MNHEY, CDR2 SMNVEV (reference sequence). V gave up 5 bases and J gave up 7 bases, with 12 bases separating them. CDR3 size: 12 residues. The CDR3 nucleotides read TGTGCCAGCAGTCCCTCCGGAGGTGAGCAGTACTTC. Amino acid sequence: CASSPSGGEQYF.

The chain recombines TRBV7-9 with TRBJ2-3; the D is unclear. This CDR3 has 13 residues. V was clipped by 5 bases and J by 2 bases, with 8 bases between them. CDR1 and CDR2 (germline): SEHNR, FQNEAQ (reference sequence). The CDR3 loop reads CASSRGDTDTQYF. As DNA, the CDR3 is TGTGCCAGCAGCCGTGGCGACACAGATACGCAGTATTTT.

V and J are TRBV19 and TRBJ2-2; D might be TRBD1 or TRBD2, each matching 7 bases. With 3 bases removed from V and 7 bases from J, the gap between germline ends came to 15 bases. Germline V gene sequence: CDR1 LNHDA, CDR2 SQIVND (reference sequence). This CDR3 comprises 15 residues. CDR3 DNA: TGTGCCAGTAGTATGGGGAGGGGGCAGATCGGGGAGCTGTTTTTT. It codes for CASSMGRGQIGELFF.

The chain employs TRBV10-2 and TRBJ2-5, with a possible D match to TRBD1 (6 bases). The length of the CDR3 is 14 residues. Germline loops: CDR1 WSHSY, CDR2 SAAADI. The V and J ends lost 6 bases and 1 base respectively, with 12 bases between them. CDR3 DNA sequence: TGCGCCAGCAGAGTCGACAGGATCCAAGAGACCCAGTACTTC. It codes for CASRVDRIQETQYF.